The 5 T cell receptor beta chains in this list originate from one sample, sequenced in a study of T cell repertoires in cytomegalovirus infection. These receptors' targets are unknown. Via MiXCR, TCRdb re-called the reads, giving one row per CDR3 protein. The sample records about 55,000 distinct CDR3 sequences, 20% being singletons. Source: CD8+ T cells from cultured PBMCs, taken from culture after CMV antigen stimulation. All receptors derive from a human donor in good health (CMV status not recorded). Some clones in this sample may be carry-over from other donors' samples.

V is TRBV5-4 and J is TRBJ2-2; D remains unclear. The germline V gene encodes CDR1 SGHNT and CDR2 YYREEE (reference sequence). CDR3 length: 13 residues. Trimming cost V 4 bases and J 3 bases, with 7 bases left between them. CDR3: CASSTGDTGELFF. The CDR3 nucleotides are TGTGCCAGCAGCACTGGGGACACCGGGGAGCTGTTTTTT.

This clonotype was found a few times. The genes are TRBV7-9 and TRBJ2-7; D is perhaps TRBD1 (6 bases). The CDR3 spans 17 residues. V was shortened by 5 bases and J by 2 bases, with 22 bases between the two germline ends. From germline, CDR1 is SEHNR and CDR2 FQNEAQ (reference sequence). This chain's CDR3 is CASSPRDRDTEPYEQYF. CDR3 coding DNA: TGTGCCAGCAGCCCCCGGGACCGGGACACCGAACCCTACGAGCAGTACTTC.

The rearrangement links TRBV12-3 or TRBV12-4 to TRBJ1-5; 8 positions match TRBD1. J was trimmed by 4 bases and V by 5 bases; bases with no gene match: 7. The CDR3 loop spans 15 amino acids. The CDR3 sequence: CASSQDRVGNQPQHF. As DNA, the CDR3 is TGTGCCAGCAGTCAGGACAGGGTTGGTAATCAGCCCCAGCATTTT.

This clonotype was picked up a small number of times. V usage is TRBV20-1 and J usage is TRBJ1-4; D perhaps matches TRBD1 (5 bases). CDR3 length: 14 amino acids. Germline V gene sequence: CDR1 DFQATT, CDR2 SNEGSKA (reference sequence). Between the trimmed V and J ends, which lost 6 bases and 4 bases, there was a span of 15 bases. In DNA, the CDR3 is TGCAGTGCCAAGTTTCGCAGGGTTAATGAAAAACTGTTTTTT. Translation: CSAKFRRVNEKLFF.

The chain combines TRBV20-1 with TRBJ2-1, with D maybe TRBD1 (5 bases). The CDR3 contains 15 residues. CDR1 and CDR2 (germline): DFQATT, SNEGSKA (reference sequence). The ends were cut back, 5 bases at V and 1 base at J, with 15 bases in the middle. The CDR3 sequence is CSAPSDRGSYNEQFF. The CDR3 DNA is TGCAGTGCTCCCTCGGATAGGGGTTCCTACAATGAGCAGTTCTTC.